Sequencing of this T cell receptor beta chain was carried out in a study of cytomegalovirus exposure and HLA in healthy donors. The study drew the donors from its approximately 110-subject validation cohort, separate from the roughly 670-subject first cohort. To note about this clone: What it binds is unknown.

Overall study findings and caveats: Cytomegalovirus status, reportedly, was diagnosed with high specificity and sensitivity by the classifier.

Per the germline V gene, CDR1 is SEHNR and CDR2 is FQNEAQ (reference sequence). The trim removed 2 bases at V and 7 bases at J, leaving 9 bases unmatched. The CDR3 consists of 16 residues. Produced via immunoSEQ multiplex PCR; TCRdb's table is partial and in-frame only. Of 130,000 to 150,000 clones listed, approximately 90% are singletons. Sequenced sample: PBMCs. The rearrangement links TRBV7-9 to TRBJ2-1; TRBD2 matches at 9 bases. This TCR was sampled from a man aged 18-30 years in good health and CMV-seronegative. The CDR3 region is CASSLFRGGAGNEQFF. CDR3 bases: TGTGCCAGCAGCTTATTTCGCGGGGGGGCCGGGAATGAGCAGTTCTTC.